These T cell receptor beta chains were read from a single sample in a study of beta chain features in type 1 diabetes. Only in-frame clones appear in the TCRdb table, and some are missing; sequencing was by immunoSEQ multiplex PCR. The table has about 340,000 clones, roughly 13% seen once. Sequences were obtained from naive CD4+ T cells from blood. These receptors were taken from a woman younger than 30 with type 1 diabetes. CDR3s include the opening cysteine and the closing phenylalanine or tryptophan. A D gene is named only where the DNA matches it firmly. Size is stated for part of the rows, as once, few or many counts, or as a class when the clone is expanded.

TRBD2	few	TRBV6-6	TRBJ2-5	CASNLSGREETQYF	TGTGCCAGCAACCTTAGCGGGAGGGAGGAGACCCAGTACTTC
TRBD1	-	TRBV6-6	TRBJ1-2	CASSYTTGGLRGYTF	TGTGCCAGCAGTTATACAACAGGGGGTTTAAGAGGCTACACCTTC
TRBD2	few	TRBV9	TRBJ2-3	CASSATSGAKGTDTQYF	TGTGCCAGCAGCGCGACTAGCGGGGCTAAGGGCACAGATACGCAGTATTTT
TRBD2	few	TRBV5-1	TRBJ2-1	CASSLEGLESNEQFF	TGCGCCAGCAGCTTGGAAGGACTAGAAAGCAATGAGCAGTTCTTC
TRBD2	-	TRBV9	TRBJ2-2	CASSPRGRNTGELFF	TGTGCCAGCAGCCCCCGCGGGAGGAACACCGGGGAGCTGTTTTTT
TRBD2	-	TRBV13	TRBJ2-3	CASSSNTRLAGLSDTDTQYF	TGTGCCAGCAGCTCCAACACTAGACTAGCGGGACTATCCGACACAGATACGCAGTATTTT
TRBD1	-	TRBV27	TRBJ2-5	CASSTRDSQETQYF	TGTGCCAGCAGTACCCGGGACAGCCAAGAGACCCAGTACTTC
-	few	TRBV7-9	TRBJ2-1	CASSLNEKIGSYNEQFF	TGTGCCAGCAGCTTAAATGAGAAGATCGGGTCCTACAATGAGCAGTTCTTC
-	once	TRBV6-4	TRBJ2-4	CASSARSGLAKNIQYF	TGTGCCAGCAGTGCGAGGAGCGGCTTAGCCAAAAACATTCAGTACTTC
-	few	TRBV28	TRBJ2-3	CASSLGGRTQYF	TGTGCCAGCAGTTTAGGCGGAAGGACGCAGTATTTT
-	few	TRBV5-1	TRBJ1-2	CASTQGYGYTF	TGCGCCAGCACACAGGGTTATGGCTACACCTTC
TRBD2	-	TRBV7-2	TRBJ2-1	CASSPPGLAASNEQFF	TGTGCCAGCAGCCCCCCCGGACTAGCGGCTTCCAATGAGCAGTTCTTC
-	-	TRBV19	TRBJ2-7	CASSTQGGHSYEQYF	TGTGCCAGTAGTACCCAGGGGGGTCACTCCTACGAGCAGTACTTC
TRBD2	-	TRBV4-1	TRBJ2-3	CASSRPPGLVTDTQYF	TGCGCCAGCAGCCGCCCGCCGGGACTAGTGACAGATACGCAGTATTTT
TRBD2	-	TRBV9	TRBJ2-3	CASSTRGGGRLTDTQYF	TGTGCCAGCAGCACCCGAGGCGGCGGGAGATTAACAGATACGCAGTATTTT
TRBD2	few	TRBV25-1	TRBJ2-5	CATQTIAGGQETQYF	TGTGCCACCCAGACAATAGCGGGAGGGCAAGAGACCCAGTACTTC
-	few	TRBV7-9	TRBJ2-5	CASSLDLRDRGETQYF	TGTGCCAGCAGCTTAGATCTCAGGGATCGCGGCGAGACCCAGTACTTC
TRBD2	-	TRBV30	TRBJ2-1	CAWTPRGSGRAGHGEQFF	TGTGCCTGGACCCCACGGGGTAGCGGGAGGGCCGGCCACGGTGAGCAGTTCTTC
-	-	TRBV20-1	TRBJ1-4	CSAAAAKLFF	TGCAGTGCTGCGGCCGCAAAACTGTTTTTT
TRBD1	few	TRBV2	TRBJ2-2	CASSATGGKAGELFF	TGTGCCAGCAGTGCTACAGGGGGAAAGGCCGGGGAGCTGTTTTTT
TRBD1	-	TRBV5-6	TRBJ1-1	CASSPGQGRRTEAFF	TGTGCCAGCAGCCCGGGACAGGGGAGGCGCACTGAAGCTTTCTTT
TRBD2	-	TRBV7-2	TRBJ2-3	CASSYGASGLITDTQYF	TGTGCCAGCAGCTATGGCGCTAGCGGACTAATCACAGATACGCAGTATTTT
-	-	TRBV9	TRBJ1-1	CASSVGGVLNTEAFF	TGTGCCAGCAGCGTAGGCGGGGTCCTGAACACTGAAGCTTTCTTT
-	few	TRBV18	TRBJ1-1	CASSPLFSGAFF	TGTGCCAGCTCACCACTGTTTAGCGGAGCTTTCTTT
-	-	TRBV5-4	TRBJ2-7	CASSLLASGPPYEQYF	TGTGCCAGCAGCTTGCTAGCTTCTGGGCCACCCTACGAGCAGTACTTC
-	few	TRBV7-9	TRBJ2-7	CASSPQSSNEQYF	TGTGCCAGCAGCCCCCAGTCCAGTAACGAGCAGTACTTC
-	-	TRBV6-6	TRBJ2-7	CASSYSRGEQYF	TGTGCCAGCAGTTACTCCCGGGGCGAGCAGTACTTC